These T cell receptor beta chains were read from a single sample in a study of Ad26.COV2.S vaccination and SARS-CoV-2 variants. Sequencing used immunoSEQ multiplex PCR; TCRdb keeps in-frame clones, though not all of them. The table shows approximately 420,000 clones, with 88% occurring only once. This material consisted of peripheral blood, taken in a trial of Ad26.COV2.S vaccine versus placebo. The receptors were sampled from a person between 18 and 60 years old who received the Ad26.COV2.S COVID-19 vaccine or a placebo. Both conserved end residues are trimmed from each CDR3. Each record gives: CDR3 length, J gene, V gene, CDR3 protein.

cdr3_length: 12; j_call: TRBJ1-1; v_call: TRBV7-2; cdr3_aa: ASSLANQNTEAF
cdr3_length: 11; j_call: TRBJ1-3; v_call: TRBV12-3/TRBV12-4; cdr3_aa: ASSPTGGNTIY
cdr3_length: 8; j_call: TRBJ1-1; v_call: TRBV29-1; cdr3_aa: SVESVEAF
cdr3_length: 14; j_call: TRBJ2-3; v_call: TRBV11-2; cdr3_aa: ASSFERKRGTDTQY
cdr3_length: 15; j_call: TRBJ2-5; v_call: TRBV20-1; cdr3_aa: SASSPSGGAFQETQY
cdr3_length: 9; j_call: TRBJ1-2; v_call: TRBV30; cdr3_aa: AWSSMRGYT
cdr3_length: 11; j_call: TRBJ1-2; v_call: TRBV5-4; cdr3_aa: ASSLAGRGGYT
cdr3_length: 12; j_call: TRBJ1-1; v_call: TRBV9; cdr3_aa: ASSVGGADTEAF
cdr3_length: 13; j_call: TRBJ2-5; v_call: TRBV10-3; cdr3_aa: ATAFPGEQQETQY
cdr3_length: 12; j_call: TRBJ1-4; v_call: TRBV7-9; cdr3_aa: ATKGRPTNEKLF
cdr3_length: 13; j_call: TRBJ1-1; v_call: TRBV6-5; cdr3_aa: ASSRLGGRNTEAF
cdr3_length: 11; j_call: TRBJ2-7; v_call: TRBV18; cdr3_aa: ASSPSGDGEQY
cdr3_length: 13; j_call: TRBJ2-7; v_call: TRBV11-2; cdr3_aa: ASSTGTAPPYEQY
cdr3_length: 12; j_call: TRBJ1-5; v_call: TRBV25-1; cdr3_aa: ASSEGQVNQPQH
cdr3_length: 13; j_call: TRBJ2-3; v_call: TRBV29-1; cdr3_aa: SVEYGRGQPLTQY
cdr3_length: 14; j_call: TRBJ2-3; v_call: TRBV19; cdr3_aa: ASSPGLAGAPAQQY
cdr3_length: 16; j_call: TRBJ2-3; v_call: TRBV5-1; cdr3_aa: ASSLGQFYYESTDTQY
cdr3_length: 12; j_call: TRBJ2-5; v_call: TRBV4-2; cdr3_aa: ASSHNGRQETQY
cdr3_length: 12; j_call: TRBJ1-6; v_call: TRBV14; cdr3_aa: ASSPGRENSPLH
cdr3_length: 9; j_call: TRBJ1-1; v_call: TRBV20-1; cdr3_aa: SARENTEAF
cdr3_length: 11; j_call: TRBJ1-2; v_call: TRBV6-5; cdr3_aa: ASSYRIDYGYT
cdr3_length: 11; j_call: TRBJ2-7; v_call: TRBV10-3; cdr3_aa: AIRTGGTYEQY
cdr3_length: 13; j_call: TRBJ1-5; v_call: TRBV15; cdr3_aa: ATSRGTTSNQPQH
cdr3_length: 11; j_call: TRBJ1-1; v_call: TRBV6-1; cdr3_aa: ASSELGDTEAF
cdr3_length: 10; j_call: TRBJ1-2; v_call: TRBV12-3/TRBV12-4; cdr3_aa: ASRGQGGGYT
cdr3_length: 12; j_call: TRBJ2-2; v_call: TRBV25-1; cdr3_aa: ASRPGQMPGELF
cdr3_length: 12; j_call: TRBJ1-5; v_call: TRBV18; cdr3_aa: ASSPDRVGQPQH
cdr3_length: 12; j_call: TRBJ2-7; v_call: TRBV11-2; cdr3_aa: ASSFGQVFYEQY
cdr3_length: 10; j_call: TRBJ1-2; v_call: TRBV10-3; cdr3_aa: AINWGTGGYT
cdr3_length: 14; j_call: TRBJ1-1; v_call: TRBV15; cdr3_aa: ATSRGGSGGLTEAF
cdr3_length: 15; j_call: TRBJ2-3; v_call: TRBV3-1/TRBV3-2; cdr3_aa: ASSQDQPGQGAHTQY
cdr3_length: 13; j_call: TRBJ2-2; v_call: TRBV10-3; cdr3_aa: AISKMVSNTGELF
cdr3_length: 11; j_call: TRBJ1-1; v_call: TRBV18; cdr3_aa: ASSPVWTGEAF